This T cell receptor beta chain was recorded in a study of vaccination effects on CD4 cells after COVID-19. Study-level results: The study got few convalescent patients and did not collect any early post-infection timepoints.

Using viral peptide pools, the ViraFEST assay grew out antigen-specific CD4+ T cells prior to sequencing. A 10-day culture period preceded the isolation of CD4+ T cells. Vaccine recipients lacked prior SARS-CoV-2 infection and had negative nucleocapsid antibodies. PBMC cultures contained two million cells per well, around 10 IU/ml IL-2 and roughly 10 ug/ml peptides. About this clone: Its matching antigen is unknown.

This CDR3 has 15 amino acids. Per germline, CDR1 LNHDA and CDR2 SQIVND (reference sequence). V lost 3 bases, J lost 1 base, and 12 bases lay in between. The protocol was immunoSEQ multiplex PCR, while the TCRdb copy is restricted to in-frame clones and leaves out a portion. The table lists about 79,000 clones, approximately 81% of them singletons. The specimen was CD4+ T cells from PBMCs cultured with HCoV-229E spike peptides, collected before COVID-19 vaccination. The chain has TRBV19 and TRBJ1-2; the D is unclear. The source is a human donor who received a COVID-19 vaccine. The CDR3 sequence is CASSIGRAINYGYTF. CDR3 bases: TGTGCCAGTAGTATTGGACGTGCGATTAACTATGGCTACACCTTC.